Listed below are T cell receptor beta chains from one sample, sequenced in a study of cytomegalovirus exposure and HLA in healthy donors. Assay used: immunoSEQ multiplex PCR; TCRdb lists only in-frame clones, some missing. Of 280,000 or so clones listed, roughly 90% are singletons. Sequencing used PBMCs. Every receptor here comes from a woman between 18 and 30 years old in good health and CMV-seronegative. Both conserved end residues are trimmed from each CDR3. Where a row states a size, it is once, few, many or the class of an expanded clone; other rows omit it.

J gene	V gene	clone size	CDR3 protein
TRBJ2-1	TRBV15	.	ATSRYSGTSVNNEQF
TRBJ1-1	TRBV6-5	.	ASSIQGNRAEAF
TRBJ2-5	TRBV11-1	.	ASRHRDREETQY
TRBJ1-1	TRBV29-1	once	SVPRQMNTEAF
TRBJ2-2	TRBV7-2	.	ASSLPRDTGELF
TRBJ2-1	TRBV11-2	.	ASSYGTSGIYEQF
TRBJ2-5	TRBV9	few	ASNGGTGGVVETQY
TRBJ2-7	TRBV28	.	ASSDYGRRGYEQY
TRBJ2-7	TRBV5-1	.	ASSRTGIAEQY
TRBJ1-2	TRBV27	few	ASSRYRANYGYT
TRBJ2-7	TRBV27	once	ASSHRGSDEQY
TRBJ2-7	TRBV9	.	ASSPRGQGYYEQY
TRBJ2-2	TRBV18	few	ASSSITGDPNTGELF
TRBJ2-1	TRBV7-3	.	ASSFGGLYNEQF
TRBJ2-5	TRBV18	.	ASSPPGLGTSLETQY
TRBJ1-5	TRBV27	.	ASSRPGSNQPQH
TRBJ1-4	TRBV7-6	.	ASSLGWTENEKLF
TRBJ2-2	TRBV28	.	ASSRPGGTGELF
TRBJ1-4	TRBV5-1	.	ASSPGTGGSVTNEKLF
TRBJ2-5	TRBV4-1	.	ASSRASVETQY
TRBJ1-6	TRBV25-1	few	ASSELRGNSPLH
TRBJ2-4	TRBV2	.	ASIRTSGSTNHENIQY
TRBJ2-7	TRBV2	.	ASSQDEQY
TRBJ1-1	TRBV28	.	ASSPQGSTEAF
TRBJ1-5	TRBV21-1	once	ASSTGQGPH
TRBJ1-5	TRBV2	.	ASSDVAGNEEPQH
TRBJ1-2	TRBV4-3	.	ASSQDKGWEGYGYT
TRBJ1-2	TRBV9	.	ASSVNGGRSLDGYT
TRBJ2-7	TRBV7-8	.	ASSLGQGPSYEQY
TRBJ1-5	TRBV5-1	.	ASSLDFNQPQH
TRBJ2-3	TRBV15	.	ATNEQGMGDTQY
TRBJ2-1	TRBV19	once	ASSAVAAYNEQF
TRBJ1-5	TRBV2	.	ASGTGAYQPQH
TRBJ2-3	TRBV2	.	ASTVVNKPITTRFADTQY
TRBJ2-3	TRBV6-5	few	ASSSGRATDTQY
TRBJ1-5	TRBV7-2	few	ASSFLGGGQPQH
TRBJ2-1	TRBV5-1	.	ASSLETGRKTYNEQF
TRBJ2-3	TRBV23-1	.	ASSQYHPLERSTDTQY
TRBJ2-1	TRBV18	.	ASSPISGFDNEQF
TRBJ1-5	TRBV28	.	ASSERTDVGQPQH
TRBJ2-4	TRBV6-7	once	ASSYPKVGRRHKNIQY
TRBJ1-2	TRBV6-1	.	ASSERRSTGGIYGYT
TRBJ1-2	TRBV5-6	.	ASRENMRGYGYT
TRBJ1-2	TRBV2	few	ASSESGSPLNYGYT
TRBJ1-4	TRBV18	.	ASSPKPYRTGSEKLF
TRBJ1-5	TRBV7-2	once	ASSFRGDQPQH
TRBJ2-3	TRBV5-8	once	ASSWRAGAGTDTQY
TRBJ2-7	TRBV18	.	ASSPLDRPYEQY
TRBJ2-7	TRBV6-5	.	ASRRGGYGYEQY
TRBJ1-2	TRBV19	.	ASSQGALYDNYGYT
TRBJ2-7	TRBV28	.	ASRPKTAQGSYEQY
TRBJ2-7	TRBV18	.	ASSLNPVYEQY
TRBJ2-7	TRBV5-5	.	ASSLTGAYEQY
TRBJ2-2	TRBV15	.	ATRGRQGSTGELF
TRBJ1-2	TRBV27	.	ASSPTGGYGYT